The clone carrying this T cell receptor beta chain was seen only a few times. These data originate in a study of early T cells in non-severe SARS-CoV-2 infection. TCRdb processed the 5' RACE reads anew with MiXCR; each CDR3 protein has one entry. Of 55,000 to 85,000 distinct CDR3 sequences in the sample, 9% to 15% were seen once. Per germline, CDR1 MNHEY and CDR2 SVGEGT. The CDR3 covers 18 residues. With 6 bases clipped from V and 0 bases from J, the junction kept 14 bases outside the gene matches. The sequence derives from an adult who was a healthcare worker with PCR-confirmed SARS-CoV-2 infection or an uninfected control (not recorded which). The source material was whole blood. The rearrangement uses TRBV6-2 or TRBV6-3 and TRBJ2-7, with 10 bases aligning to TRBD2. The CDR3 region is CASSSTSGVSWSSYEQYF. The DNA of the CDR3 is TGTGCCAGCAGCTCTACTAGCGGGGTCAGCTGGAGCTCCTACGAGCAGTACTTC.